This TCR beta chain comes out of a study of technical replicates of blood from several donors. Profiled with immunoSEQ multiplex PCR; TCRdb holds only in-frame clones, not every one. The sample carries more than 45,000 clones, about 94% recorded once. CDR3 length: 14 amino acids. V gave up 4 bases and J gave up 2 bases, with 9 bases separating them. Germline V CDR1 and CDR2: LNHNV, YYDKDF (reference sequence). The clonotype comes from a human donor in good health. Some clones in this sample may be carry-over from other donors' samples. Material for sequencing was PBMCs. J is TRBJ1-5 and V is TRBV15; a weak D match, TRBD1 (6 bases). CDR3 sequence reads: CATSIRQGNQPQHF. In nucleotides, the CDR3 is TGTGCCACCAGCATAAGACAGGGCAATCAGCCCCAGCATTTT.